This TCR beta chain stems from a study of cytomegalovirus exposure and HLA in healthy donors listed by TCRdb under 2017. Context from the whole study: An earlier analysis of 587 of the donors reported 250 to 350 Gb of sequence data and some 120 million unique TCR beta sequences from 150 million to 200 million T cells. Roughly 300 gigabases of sequencing data and around 80 million unique TCR sequences made up an early release that covered approximately 700 HLA-typed donors. The genetic ancestry cluster associated with self-reported Caucasian donors included 81% of the 300 to 400 genotyped donors. The study was designed to test whether signatures of past pathogen exposure could be identified by cataloging public T cell receptors. Using immunosequencing, the study profiled T cell repertoires from around 670 subjects and related those repertoires to cytomegalovirus serostatus. Besides the first cohort of roughly 660 subjects, a separate validation cohort made up of 120 different subjects was used. High-throughput TCR immunosequencing, statistical association of individual TCRs with disease status, and machine learning were combined to predict cytomegalovirus infection status. To study patterns of TCR occurrence, a later analysis re-analyzed previously published TCR beta repertoires from several hundred donors and added high-resolution HLA genotyping. The later analysis used no new phenotypic data to find candidate immune exposures, relying instead on TCR beta sequences and their occurrence across donors. An earlier analysis of around 580 of the donors used high-throughput TCR beta sequencing to judge whether each TCR beta V gene segment behaved as functional or pseudogenic. Alongside the repertoire data, information on donor age, sex, ethnicity and CMV serostatus was compiled. Genome-wide SNP genotypes for about three fifths of the roughly 700 donors were used in a later genetic analysis, which treated that subset as a discovery cohort. Every discovery cohort repertoire had been produced on one sequencing platform. Both class I and class II loci were covered by HLA typing, at four-digit resolution. Typing coverage differed by locus: A, B, C, DRB1 and DQB1 were typed in roughly 620-630 donors, DQA1 in about 560, DPA1 in 606, and DPB1 in 400 to 480. Four or five DR-DQ haplotypes were handled as single units for association and clustering because linkage in the cohort was strong. Among 350 to 400 genotyped donors of the cohort, an average of about 240,000 unique TCR beta nucleotide sequences were sequenced per donor, roughly a sixth of them non-productive. Study-wide conclusions, independent of this receptor: In both the original and validation cohorts, the classifier was reported to diagnose cytomegalovirus status with high specificity and sensitivity. The earlier analysis of approximately 590 of the donors excluded over 15 rarely observed V segments, including chromosome 9 orphons, because counts were too low. In a later analysis, several top co-occurrence clusters were reported to appear linked to parvovirus B19, influenza, CMV and Epstein-Barr virus. An association between a missense DCLRE1C variant and V-gene and J-gene trimming of TCR beta chains was found in a later genetic analysis and replicated in an independent cohort. In a later analysis, HLA-associated TCR beta chains showed more clonal expansion and lower generation probabilities than non-associated chains that were equally common. A cluster of highly shared sequence variants was judged likely to be a technical artifact of the sequencing pipeline. Because some donors lacked HLA typing at each locus, the association tests relied only on the typed subset. In vitro tests confirmed that three of the cytomegalovirus-associated TCR beta chains recognize cytomegalovirus antigens. In a later analysis, most CMV-associated TCR beta chains were found to appear HLA-restricted, with HLA associations seemingly driven largely by CMV exposure. Correlated functional status among segregating V segments might reflect linkage disequilibrium, but an unknown experimental factor could not be ruled out. Because the 87-base-pair reads could not distinguish some IMGT-functional V segments, including TRBV6-2 and TRBV6-3, those segments were excluded. According to a later genetic analysis, donors in an Asian-associated ancestry cluster had fewer N-insertions in productive TCRs than the approximately 650-donor mean. A further reported finding was that TCR beta sequences accurately predicted the HLA-A and HLA-B alleles for most subjects in the first cohort. Only TCR beta chains were sequenced in this cohort, and the absence of alpha or paired-chain data limited detectable features. According to the authors, the approach could potentially be generalized to other disease states and immunological phenotypes. Strong co-occurrence of HLA alleles, especially DR and DQ, made assigning TCR associations to individual alleles difficult. The presence/absence analyses assumed that sequencing depth was roughly uniform across donors, and that assumption may not be true. The study gave a list of under 200 TCR beta chains associated with cytomegalovirus. Most TCR sequences were seen in very few donors, while some public TCRs were found in many individuals. In a later analysis, the rate of TCR association differed among HLA loci, with DRB1 alleles having the most associated TCRs and HLA-C alleles having the fewest. For the cohort, immune exposure information was limited to CMV serostatus. Broadly in line with IMGT annotations, most TCR beta V segments showed up in productive rearrangements about 90% or about 30% of the time in an earlier analysis of approximately 640 of the donors. In a later analysis, some 17,000 TCR beta sequences were associated with specific HLA alleles at a false discovery rate of 0.05.

V and J are trimmed by 2 bases and 0 bases, and the gene matches miss 9 bases of the junction. CDR3 length: 18 amino acids, cysteine to phenylalanine. This entry keeps only the CDR3 DNA: 54 bases, framed from base 1. As encoded in the germline V gene, CDR1 is MDHEN while CDR2 is SYDVKM. Comments on this clone: What antigen it recognizes has not been identified.

The receptor library was made with the immunoSEQ multiplex PCR assay. For the multiplex PCR, a mixture combining 60 forward primers for TCR Vbeta segments and 13 reverse primers for TCR Jbeta segments was used. The CDR3 region of rearranged TCR beta genes was amplified from genomic DNA by a multiplex PCR assay. Amplified TCR beta libraries were sequenced as 87-base-pair reads on the Illumina HiSeq System. The authors' analysis ran thus. A later analysis tallied 75 million to 95 million unique TCR beta chains across the approximately 670 repertoires, and 10 million to 11 million of those chains were shared by two or more donors. Raw reads were error-corrected and collapsed into unique sequences by a nearest-neighbor algorithm in which closely related sequences were merged to remove PCR and sequencing errors. To assign V, D and J gene segments, CDR3 sequences were aligned to IMGT reference sequences. For a sequence to be retained, a match of at least six nucleotides was required to both a V gene segment and a J gene segment. A rearrangement counted as productive if the CDR3 had no stop codons and remained in frame with V and J, and every other rearrangement counted as non-productive. CDR3 was defined according to IMGT convention as the region running from the second conserved V-encoded cysteine to the conserved J-encoded phenylalanine. The earlier analysis of roughly 590 of the donors excluded sequences that lacked an unambiguous match to a single V gene segment. In an earlier analysis of approximately 590 of the donors, V segments were called functional above 56.7% productive rearrangements and were called segregating when the between-donor standard deviation exceeded 5%. A statistical classification framework was built to diagnose cytomegalovirus status from the catalog of TCR beta chain sequences. V and J gene assignment, in a later analysis, came from comparing TCR nucleotide sequences with IMGT/GENE-DB human TR gene sequences. The TCRdist pipeline was used in a later analysis to assign CDR3 sequences and most-parsimonious VDJ recombination scenarios. In a later analysis, each TCR beta chain was defined by its CDR3 amino acid sequence together with its V-gene family, and reads lacking a unique V-gene family were excluded. A later analysis removed nearly 600 highly shared, low-generation-probability nucleotide sequences to deal with suspected cross-contamination and a sequencing artifact. In a later analysis, a clonal expansion index was calculated for each public chain from normalized within-repertoire ranks of inferred template counts. In a later analysis, generation probabilities were computed with a VDJ recombination model fitted to out-of-frame rearrangements, and the resulting probabilities were checked against IGoR. In a later analysis, TCR-TCR, TCR-HLA and TCR-CMV co-occurrence was scored with hypergeometric tests, and a repertoire-size bias correction was applied to TCR pairs. A later analysis estimated false discovery rates by permuting HLA or CMV assignments 20 times. In a later analysis, co-occurring TCRs were grouped with DBSCAN, and TCRdist sequence similarity was added when clustering was performed within HLA-allele-positive subsets. Repertoires with fewer than 30,000 or more than 120,000 public chains, plus five repertoires with anomalous nucleotide sharing, were excluded from co-occurrence clustering. TCRdb retrieved this table from immuneACCESS and kept in-frame rearrangements only. Not all clones are present; in checked studies, unresolved V genes account for under half, and no reason is known for the remainder. Clone size and the V and J calls come from that table; the DNA yielded D and trimming. The data table for this sample lists tens of thousands of clones. The top ten constitute approximately 15% of the sample.

The cohort consisted of 650 to 700 healthy bone marrow donors. Cohort members were all nominally healthy when sampled, although unrecorded immune exposures were likely present. The donor was CMV seropositive and belonged to the group of around 300 seropositive cohort members. A peripheral blood sample was provided by each donor, and peripheral blood mononuclear cells were used for TCR beta sequencing. Genomic DNA extraction from the blood cell samples was performed with the Qiagen DNeasy Blood Extraction Kit. Sequencing used PBMCs. The rearranged segments are TRBV28 and TRBJ2-7; 11 bases in between match TRBD2. This sequence was found in a male donor in good health and CMV-seropositive. The CDR3 here reads CASSLAGLAGGSSYEQYF. The sequenced DNA: TGTGCCAGCAGTTTAGCTGGACTAGCGGGCGGTAGCTCCTACGAGCAGTACTTC.